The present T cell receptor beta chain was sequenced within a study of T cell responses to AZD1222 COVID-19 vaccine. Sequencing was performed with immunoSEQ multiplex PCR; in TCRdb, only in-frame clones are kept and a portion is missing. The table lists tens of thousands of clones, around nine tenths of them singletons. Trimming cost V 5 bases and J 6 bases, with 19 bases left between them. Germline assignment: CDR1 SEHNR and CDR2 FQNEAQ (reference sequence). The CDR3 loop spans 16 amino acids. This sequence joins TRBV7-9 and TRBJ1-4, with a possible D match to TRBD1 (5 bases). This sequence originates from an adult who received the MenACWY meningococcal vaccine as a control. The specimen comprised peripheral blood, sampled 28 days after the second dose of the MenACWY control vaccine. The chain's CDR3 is CASSQGVGFTDEKLFF. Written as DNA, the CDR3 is TGTGCCAGCAGCCAAGGGGTCGGATTCACCGATGAAAAACTGTTTTTT.